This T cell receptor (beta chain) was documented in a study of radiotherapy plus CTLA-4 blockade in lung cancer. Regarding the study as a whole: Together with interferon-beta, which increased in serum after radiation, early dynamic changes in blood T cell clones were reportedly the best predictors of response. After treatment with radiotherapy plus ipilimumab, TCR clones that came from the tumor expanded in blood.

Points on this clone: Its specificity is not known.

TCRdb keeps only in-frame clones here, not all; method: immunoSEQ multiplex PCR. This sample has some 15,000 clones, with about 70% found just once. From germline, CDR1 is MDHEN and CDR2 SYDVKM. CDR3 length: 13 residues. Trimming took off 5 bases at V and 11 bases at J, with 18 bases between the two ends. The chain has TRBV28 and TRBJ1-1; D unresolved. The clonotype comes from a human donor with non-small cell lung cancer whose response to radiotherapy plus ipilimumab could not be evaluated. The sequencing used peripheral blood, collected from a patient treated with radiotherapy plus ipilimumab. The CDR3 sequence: CASSPPGSWRAFF. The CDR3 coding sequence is TGTGCCAGCAGTCCCCCGGGCAGTTGGAGGGCTTTCTTT.